A selection of T cell receptor beta chains follows, all from one sample in a study of blood T cell repertoires in COVID-19. Clones were read by immunoSEQ multiplex PCR, and TCRdb kept only the in-frame ones, dropping some. The sample includes roughly 320,000 clones, approximately 84% of them seen just once. Material for sequencing was PBMCs or T cells enriched from blood (not recorded which). These receptors were collected from a man between 25 and 39 years old who had recovered from COVID-19. Each CDR3 is given with its conserved first and last residue. Fields, in order: clone size, D gene, J gene, V gene, CDR3 DNA, CDR3 protein. The D gene is left open where the match is weak. Clone size is shown for a subset of rows, as once, few, many or a class of expanded clone.

>-|TRBD2|TRBJ2-5|TRBV2
TGTGCCAGTGTTCCGGGACTAGCGGGAGTGGAGACCCAGTACTTC
CASVPGLAGVETQYF
>-|-|TRBJ2-3|TRBV15
TGTGCCACCAGCAGAGCGGTAGATACGCAGTATTTT
CATSRAVDTQYF
>once|-|TRBJ2-7|TRBV7-2
TGTGCCAGCAGCCAACCAGGTTGGGCCTACGAGCAGTACTTC
CASSQPGWAYEQYF
>-|TRBD1|TRBJ1-4|TRBV15
TGTGCCACCAGCCCGACGGGACAGGGATTTGAAAAACTGTTTTTT
CATSPTGQGFEKLFF
>-|TRBD2|TRBJ2-1|TRBV5-8
TGTGCCAGCAGCTTGGAACTTGGGAGCTCCAGCGGGGCCTACAATGAGCAGTTCTTC
CASSLELGSSSGAYNEQFF
>-|-|TRBJ1-2|TRBV2
TGTGCCAGCAATTCGGGGTTCTATGGCTACACCTTC
CASNSGFYGYTF
>-|TRBD1|TRBJ1-1|TRBV19
TGTGCCAGTATTAGATCCGGGACAGGGAACACTGAAGCTTTCTTT
CASIRSGTGNTEAFF
>-|-|TRBJ2-5|TRBV12-3/TRBV12-4
TGTGCCAGCAGGGTAGGACTGAGGGAGACCCAGTACTTC
CASRVGLRETQYF
>-|TRBD1|TRBJ1-5|TRBV5-1
TGCGCCAGCAGCTCCGGGACAGGGGGCGGGTCCCAGCATTTT
CASSSGTGGGSQHF
>-|TRBD1|TRBJ2-2|TRBV11-2
TGTGCCAGCAGCTCGGGACAGGGGAACGTCGCGAACACCGGGGAGCTGTTTTTT
CASSSGQGNVANTGELFF
>-|-|TRBJ2-1|TRBV19
TGTGCCAGTAGTGCCCGAGACTACAGCTCCTACAATGAGCAGTTCTTC
CASSARDYSSYNEQFF
>-|-|TRBJ1-2|TRBV19
TGTGCCAGTAGTATAGATTCCGGGTCCGGGGGCTACACCTTC
CASSIDSGSGGYTF
>-|-|TRBJ2-2|TRBV5-1
TGCGCCAGCAGCTTGGTAGCAGGGCAAGCCACCGGGGAGCTGTTTTTT
CASSLVAGQATGELFF
>-|-|TRBJ1-5|TRBV5-1
TGCGCCAGCAGCTTGGGGCGTTCCGGGCAGCCCCAGCATTTT
CASSLGRSGQPQHF
>-|-|TRBJ1-1|TRBV11-2
TGTGCCAGCAGCTCACTCATACAGGGAAGTGGAACTGAAGCTTTCTTT
CASSSLIQGSGTEAFF
>-|TRBD2|TRBJ2-7|TRBV5-1
TGCGCCAGCAGCCCTCTAGCGGGAGGCTCCTACGAGCAGTACTTC
CASSPLAGGSYEQYF
>-|-|TRBJ1-1|TRBV27
TGTGCCAGCAGTTTATTCAGGGCCGGAGGGATGAACACTGAAGCTTTCTTT
CASSLFRAGGMNTEAFF
>once|-|TRBJ1-2|TRBV29-1
TGCAGCGTTGAATTCGGCACAGGGTATGGCTACACCTTC
CSVEFGTGYGYTF
>-|-|TRBJ1-4|TRBV27
TGTGCCAGCAGTTTATCGAGGCTTAATGAAAAACTGTTTTTT
CASSLSRLNEKLFF
>-|TRBD2|TRBJ2-2|TRBV3-1/TRBV3-2
TGTGCCAGCAGCCTGGGACTAGCGGGAACGAACACCGGGGAGCTGTTTTTT
CASSLGLAGTNTGELFF
>-|-|TRBJ2-2|TRBV10-3
TGTGCCATCAGTGAGTCGTCCTGGAACACCGGGGAGCTGTTTTTT
CAISESSWNTGELFF
>-|TRBD2|TRBJ2-7|TRBV5-1
TGCGCCAGCAGGACCGGGAGGGCCGGTACCTACGAGCAGTACTTC
CASRTGRAGTYEQYF
>-|-|TRBJ2-6|TRBV5-1
TGCGCCAGCAGCTTGGAATACTCTGGGGCCAACGTCCTGACTTTC
CASSLEYSGANVLTF
>-|TRBD1|TRBJ2-2|TRBV14
TGTGCCAGCAGCCAAGATCCTCGGGACAGGAGTTACACCGGGGAGCTGTTTTTT
CASSQDPRDRSYTGELFF
>-|-|TRBJ1-1|TRBV30
TGTGCCTGGGACCCAACAGAGAACACTGAAGCTTTCTTT
CAWDPTENTEAFF
>-|-|TRBJ2-4|TRBV13
TGTGCCAGCAGCTTCTCCCGGGACATTCAGTACTTC
CASSFSRDIQYF
>-|-|TRBJ1-3|TRBV19
TGTGCCAGTAGTATAACCGACTCCGCCGGAGACACCATATATTTT
CASSITDSAGDTIYF
>-|TRBD1|TRBJ1-2|TRBV24-1
TGTGCCACCAGTGATGTACCGGGACAGGGGGCAGAAGGCTACACCTTC
CATSDVPGQGAEGYTF
>-|-|TRBJ1-1|TRBV18
TGTGCCAGCTCAACGGACTGGAACACTGAAGCTTTCTTT
CASSTDWNTEAFF
>-|-|TRBJ2-7|TRBV2
TGTGCCACCTCGTTCCCCAGGGGAACCTACGAGCAGTACTTC
CATSFPRGTYEQYF
>-|-|TRBJ1-1|TRBV3-1/TRBV3-2
TGTGCCAGCAGCCTTAAGACAGTCCACACTGAAGCTTTCTTT
CASSLKTVHTEAFF
>-|TRBD2|TRBJ2-7|TRBV7-9
TGTGCCAGCAGCTACTGGCGGGGGGACCTTTCCAGGAACGAGCAGTACTTC
CASSYWRGDLSRNEQYF
>-|-|TRBJ1-1|TRBV2
TGTGCCAGCATAAGCAAACGGGGCACTGAAGCTTTCTTT
CASISKRGTEAFF
>-|-|TRBJ2-7|TRBV4-1
TGCGCCAGCAGCCAAGATGACAGGGGAGGGTTTGGAGAGCAGTACTTC
CASSQDDRGGFGEQYF
>-|TRBD2|TRBJ2-5|TRBV29-1
TGCAGCGCCAGACGACTAGCGGTCGAGGAGACCCAGTACTTC
CSARRLAVEETQYF
>few|-|TRBJ1-1|TRBV29-1
TGCAGCGTTCAGATGAACACTGAAGCTTTCTTT
CSVQMNTEAFF
>-|-|TRBJ2-5|TRBV5-4
TGTGCCAGCAGCTTGGTGGCGGAAGAGACCCAGTACTTC
CASSLVAEETQYF
>-|-|TRBJ2-1|TRBV7-2
TGTGCCAGCAGCTTACAGGGTTACAATGAGCAGTTCTTC
CASSLQGYNEQFF
>-|-|TRBJ1-1|TRBV7-2
TGTGCCAGCAGCTATGGGCGCGGGGGCAACACTGAAGCTTTCTTT
CASSYGRGGNTEAFF
>-|-|TRBJ2-2|TRBV5-1
TGCGCCAGCAGCTTGGGAAACACAGGGAACACCGGGGAGCTGTTTTTT
CASSLGNTGNTGELFF
>-|-|TRBJ1-6|TRBV5-1
TGCGCCAGCAGCCCCAGGACTGCCGATAATTCACCCCTCCACTTT
CASSPRTADNSPLHF
>-|-|TRBJ1-4|TRBV7-6
TGTGCCAGCAGCGCCCCCGGGAGTAATCTGTTTTTT
CASSAPGSNLFF
>once|TRBD1|TRBJ1-2|TRBV27
TGTGCCAGCAGTACCCTACAGGGGTTGGGCCACACCTTC
CASSTLQGLGHTF
>-|-|TRBJ2-1|TRBV5-1
TGCGCCAGCAGCTCCAGCTCCTACAATGAGCAGTTCTTC
CASSSSSYNEQFF
>-|TRBD1|TRBJ1-2|TRBV15
TGTGCCACCAGCGTAGGGGGCGGCTATGGCTACACCTTC
CATSVGGGYGYTF
>-|-|TRBJ2-7|TRBV4-1
TGCGCCAGCAGCCTGGACAGCACCTACGAGCAGTACTTC
CASSLDSTYEQYF
>few|TRBD1|TRBJ1-6|TRBV4-2
TGTGCCAGCAGCCAAGCCGCGGACAGGGAAGCCTATAATTCACCCCTCCACTTT
CASSQAADREAYNSPLHF
>-|-|TRBJ1-4|TRBV12-3/TRBV12-4
TGTGCCAGCAGTACTCTCGGGGAAAAACTGTTTTTT
CASSTLGEKLFF
>-|TRBD2|TRBJ2-1|TRBV18
TGTGCCAGCCTCTCTGGGAGGGCCAATGAGCAGTTCTTC
CASLSGRANEQFF
>-|TRBD2|TRBJ2-2|TRBV5-1
TGCGCCAGCAGCTTGGGGCTAGCGGGAGGGCCGTGGTGCGGGGAGCTGTTTTTT
CASSLGLAGGPWCGELFF
>-|-|TRBJ1-3|TRBV6-5
TGTGCCAGCACCTTCAGCTCTGGAAACACCATATATTTT
CASTFSSGNTIYF
>-|-|TRBJ1-4|TRBV19
TGTGCCAGTAGCACGACAGCCATTAATGAAAAACTGTTTTTT
CASSTTAINEKLFF